This passage covers 17 T cell receptor beta chains from one sample sequenced in a study of blood T cell repertoires in COVID-19. The method was immunoSEQ multiplex PCR; TCRdb's version includes in-frame clones alone and lacks a portion of them. The sample shows some 140,000 clones, around three quarters of them seen only once. The sequencing input was peripheral blood. These receptors originate from a man aged 80 or over with acute or convalescent COVID-19.

This clone has a handful of counts. V is TRBV28 and J is TRBJ1-5, with a tentative D call TRBD1 (5 bases). Per the germline V gene, CDR1 is MDHEN and CDR2 is SYDVKM. The CDR3 has 16 residues. The germline V and J ends were trimmed by 3 bases and 6 bases, with 18 bases remaining between them. CDR3: CASSFIATAGIQPQHF. In nucleotides, the CDR3 is TGTGCCAGCAGTTTTATCGCGACGGCAGGGATTCAGCCCCAGCATTTT.

The chain employs TRBV12-3 or TRBV12-4 and TRBJ1-1, with D unresolved. V lost 3 bases and J lost 4, with 9 bases in between. This CDR3 has 13 residues. This CDR3 reads CASSLQTGTEAFF. DNA of the CDR3: TGTGCCAGCAGTTTGCAGACGGGCACTGAAGCTTTCTTT.

The chain carries TRBV7-9 and TRBJ2-7; 10 bases line up with TRBD2. V shed 1 base and J 1 base; nucleotides not matched to a gene: 4. Per germline, CDR1 SEHNR and CDR2 FQNEAQ (reference sequence). The CDR3 runs 16 residues. The CDR3 spells CASSLGLAGESYEQYV. In nucleotides, the CDR3 is TGTGCCAGCAGCTTAGGGCTAGCGGGGGAGTCCTACGAGCAGTACGTC.

The chain couples TRBV5-1 to TRBJ1-1, with TRBD1 identical over 8 bases. The germline V gene has CDR1 SGHRS and CDR2 YFSETQ. The CDR3 is 15 residues long. The J segment lost 3 bases and the V segment lost 5 bases, leaving 9 bases of the junction unmatched. The CDR3 sequence: CASSGQGAPDTEAFF. The CDR3 nucleotides read TGCGCCAGCAGTGGGCAGGGGGCGCCGGACACTGAAGCTTTCTTT.

This rearrangement joins TRBV18 to TRBJ2-3, with D unclear. V was pared by 6 bases and J by 3 bases, with 4 bases between. The V gene's germline CDR1 is KGHSH and CDR2 LQKENI. The CDR3 has 11 residues. This chain's CDR3 is CASSHTDTQYF. The CDR3 DNA is TGTGCCAGCTCCCATACAGATACGCAGTATTTT.

On this clone itself: Other DNA sequences within the sample encode an identical CDR3. The J gene is TRBJ1-1, the V gene TRBV9; a weak D match, TRBD1 (5 bases). The CDR3 is 13 amino acids. Per germline, CDR1 SGDLS and CDR2 YYNGEE. Deletions cut 0 bases from V and 5 bases from J, with 8 bases between. The CDR3 here is CASSVETGTEAFF. The CDR3 region has the DNA TGTGCCAGCAGCGTAGAAACAGGAACTGAAGCTTTCTTT. Drawing the rest from reference TRBV9 and TRBJ1-1, the complete variable domain is DSGVTQTPKHLITATGQRVTLRCSPRSGDLSVYWYQQSLDQGLQFLIQYYNGEERAKGNILERFSAQQFPDLHSELNLSSLELGDSALYFCASSVETGTEAFFGQGTRLTVV.

The gene calls are TRBV6-5 and TRBJ1-3; 8 bases are a match to TRBD1. The CDR3 extends over 15 amino acids. J lost 3 bases, V lost 2 bases, and 3 bases had no gene match. Germline V gene lookup returns CDR1 MNHEY and CDR2 SVGAGI. DNA of the CDR3: TGTGCCAGCAGTTACGACAGGGGTGATGGAAACACCATATATTTT. The encoded protein is CASSYDRGDGNTIYF.

This sequence joins TRBV6-6 and TRBJ1-1; D is possibly TRBD1 (6 bases). CDR1 is MNHNY and CDR2 is SVGAGI in the germline V gene (reference sequence). Trimming pared 7 bases from V and 0 bases from J, leaving 15 bases between. This CDR3 contains 15 residues. This CDR3 reads CASTSPGQLNTEAFF. In nucleotides, the CDR3 is TGTGCCAGCACCTCACCTGGACAGCTGAACACTGAAGCTTTCTTT.

The gene calls are TRBV6-5 and TRBJ2-5, with 8 bases fitting TRBD2. CDR1 and CDR2 from the germline V gene are MNHEY and SVGAGI. Trimming at V came to 4 bases and at J to 1 base, leaving 8 bases not matched to a gene. The CDR3 is 16 amino acids. The CDR3 DNA follows: TGTGCCAGCAGTTCCTCGGCGGGGGGCATCCAAGAGACCCAGTACTTC. This sequence encodes CASSSSAGGIQETQYF.

The chain uses TRBV9 and TRBJ1-1; TRBD1 agrees at 8 bases. The CDR3 consists of 16 residues. The V gene's germline CDR1 is SGDLS and CDR2 YYNGEE. Losses at the gene ends were 4 bases for V and 5 bases for J; bases not matched to a gene: 13. For the CDR3, the DNA is TGTGCCAGCAGCCTACTCATGACAGGGGCGGGAACTGAAGCTTTCTTT. This encodes CASSLLMTGAGTEAFF.

J is TRBJ1-3 and V is TRBV2; no clear D. CDR3 length equals 14 residues. CDR1 is SNHLY, CDR2 FYNNEI, per germline. The V end was cut by 3 bases, the J end by 1 base, with 7 bases between. CDR3 protein: CASSDYQSGNTIYF. For the CDR3, the DNA is TGTGCCAGCAGTGATTACCAGTCTGGAAACACCATATATTTT.

V gene TRBV11-3 combines with J gene TRBJ2-7, with D hard to call. V was clipped by 5 bases and J by 6 bases, with 14 bases between them. Germline CDR1 is SGHNT and CDR2 is YENEEA. The CDR3 has 13 residues. CDR3 region: CASSPHLPGEQYF. CDR3 sequence (DNA): TGTGCCAGCAGCCCCCACCTTCCGGGCGAGCAGTACTTC.

The chain recombines TRBV12-3 or TRBV12-4 with TRBJ2-5; TRBD2 aligns across 10 bases. J gave up 5 bases and V 7 bases, and 4 bases lay outside the gene matches. CDR3 size: 13 residues. The CDR3 here is CASTLLAGETQYF. The CDR3 DNA sequence: TGTGCCAGCACCTTACTAGCGGGGGAGACCCAGTACTTC.

V gene TRBV30 combines with J gene TRBJ1-6, with D unclear. The CDR3 is 12 residues long. Looked up from germline, CDR1 is GTSNPN and CDR2 is SVGIG (reference sequence). The V and J ends lost 5 bases and 10 bases respectively, with 12 bases between them. The CDR3 here is CAWLEGKSPLHF. As DNA, the CDR3 is TGTGCCTGGCTGGAGGGAAAATCACCCCTCCACTTT.

This chain links TRBV7-2 with TRBJ2-3; a weak D match, TRBD2 (5 bases). The CDR3 loop spans 14 amino acids. Trimming stripped 1 base from V and 6 bases from J, with 11 bases between. Germline CDR1 is SGHTA and CDR2 is FQGNSA. The CDR3: CASSLDGRGDTQYF. DNA of the CDR3: TGTGCCAGCAGCTTAGACGGACGCGGGGATACGCAGTATTTT.

This clone is a singleton in its sample. The chain recombines TRBV7-2 with TRBJ1-5; 7 nucleotides match TRBD1. V lost 5 bases to trimming and J lost 7 bases; unmatched junction nucleotides: 8. The germline V gene has CDR1 SGHTA and CDR2 FQGNSA. This CDR3 is built from 14 residues. The CDR3 reads CASSDRAMVQPQHF. The DNA of the CDR3 is TGTGCCAGCAGCGACAGGGCAATGGTGCAGCCCCAGCATTTT.

The chain combines TRBV5-4 with TRBJ2-3; TRBD2 aligns across 10 bases. Trimming cost V 1 base and J 8 bases; bases outside gene matches: 13. CDR1 and CDR2 from the germline V gene are SGHNT and YYREEE (reference sequence). The CDR3 runs to 17 residues. The CDR3 loop is CASSLNHLAGDSRTQYF. The CDR3 DNA reads as TGTGCCAGCAGCTTGAACCACCTAGCGGGGGATTCCCGTACGCAGTATTTT.